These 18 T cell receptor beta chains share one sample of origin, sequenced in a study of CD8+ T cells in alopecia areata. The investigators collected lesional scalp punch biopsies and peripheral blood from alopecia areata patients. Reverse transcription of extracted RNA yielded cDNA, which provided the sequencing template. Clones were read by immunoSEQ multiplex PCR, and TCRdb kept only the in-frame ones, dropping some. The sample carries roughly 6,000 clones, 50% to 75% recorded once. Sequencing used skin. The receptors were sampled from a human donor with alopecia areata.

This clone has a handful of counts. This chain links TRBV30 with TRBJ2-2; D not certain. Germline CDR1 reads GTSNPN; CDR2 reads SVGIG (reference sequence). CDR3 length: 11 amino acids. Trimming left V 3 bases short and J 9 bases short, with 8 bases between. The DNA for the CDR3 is TGTGCCTGGAGGGCAGGACGGGAGCTGTTTTTT. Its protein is CAWRAGRELFF.

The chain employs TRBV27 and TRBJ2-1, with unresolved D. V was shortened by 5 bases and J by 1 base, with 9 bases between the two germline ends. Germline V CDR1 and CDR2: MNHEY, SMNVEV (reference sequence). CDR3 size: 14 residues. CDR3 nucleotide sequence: TGTGCCAGCAGTATCGTCAGTTCCTACAATGAGCAGTTCTTC. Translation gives CASSIVSSYNEQFF.

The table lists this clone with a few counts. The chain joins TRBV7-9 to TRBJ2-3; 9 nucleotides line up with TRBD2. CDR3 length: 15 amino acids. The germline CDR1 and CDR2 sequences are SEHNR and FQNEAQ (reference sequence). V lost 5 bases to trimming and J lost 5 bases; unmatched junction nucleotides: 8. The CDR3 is CASSPGASGEDTQYF. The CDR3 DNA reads TGTGCCAGCAGCCCCGGGGCTAGCGGGGAAGATACGCAGTATTTT. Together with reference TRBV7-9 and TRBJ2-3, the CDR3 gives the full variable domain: DTGVSQNPRHKITKRGQNVTFRCDPISEHNRLYWYRQTLGQGPEFLTYFQNEAQLEKSRLLSDRFSAERPKGSFSTLEIQRTEQGDSAMYLCASSPGASGEDTQYFGPGTRLTVL.

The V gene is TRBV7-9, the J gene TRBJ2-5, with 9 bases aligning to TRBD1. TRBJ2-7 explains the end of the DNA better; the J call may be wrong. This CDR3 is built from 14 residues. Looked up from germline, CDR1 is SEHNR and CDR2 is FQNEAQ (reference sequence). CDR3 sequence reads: CASQARDRDDEQYF. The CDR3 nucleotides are TGTGCCAGCCAAGCCCGGGACAGGGACGACGAGCAGTACTTC.

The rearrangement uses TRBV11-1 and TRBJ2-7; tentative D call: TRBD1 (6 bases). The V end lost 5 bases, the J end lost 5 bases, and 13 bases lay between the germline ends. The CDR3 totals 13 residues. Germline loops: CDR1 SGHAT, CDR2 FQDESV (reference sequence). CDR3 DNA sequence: TGTGCCAGCAGCCGACACAGGGTGGACGAGCAGTACTTC. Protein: CASSRHRVDEQYF.

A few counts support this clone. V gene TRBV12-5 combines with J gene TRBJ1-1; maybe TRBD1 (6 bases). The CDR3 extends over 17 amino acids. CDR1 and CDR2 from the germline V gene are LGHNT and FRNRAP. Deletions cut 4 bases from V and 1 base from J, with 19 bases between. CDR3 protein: CASGSGTRGWGNTEAFF. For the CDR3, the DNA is TGTGCTAGTGGTTCCGGGACGAGGGGGTGGGGGAACACTGAAGCTTTCTTT.

The CDR3 sequence is CATRLAGVSYNEQFF. The CDR3 coding sequence is TGTGCCACTAGACTAGCGGGGGTTTCCTACAATGAGCAGTTCTTC. The V call is TRBV6-5, the J call TRBJ2-1; 12 bases agree with TRBD2. Trimming cost V 10 bases and J 1 base; bases outside gene matches: 5. There are 15 residues in the CDR3. CDR1 and CDR2 (germline): MNHEY, SVGAGI.

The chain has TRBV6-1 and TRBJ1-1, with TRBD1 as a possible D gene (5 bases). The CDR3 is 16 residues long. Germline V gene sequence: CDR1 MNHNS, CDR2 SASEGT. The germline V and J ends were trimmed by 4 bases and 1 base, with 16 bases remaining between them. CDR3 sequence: CASSVSDTFGNTEAFF. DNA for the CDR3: TGTGCCAGCAGTGTATCGGACACGTTTGGGAACACTGAAGCTTTCTTT.

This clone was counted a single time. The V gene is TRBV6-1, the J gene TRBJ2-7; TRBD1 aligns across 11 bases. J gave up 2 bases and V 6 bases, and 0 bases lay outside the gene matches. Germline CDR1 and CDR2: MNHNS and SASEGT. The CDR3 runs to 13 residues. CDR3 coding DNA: TGTGCCAGCAGGGGACAGGGGGCCTACGAGCAGTACTTC. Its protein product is CASRGQGAYEQYF.

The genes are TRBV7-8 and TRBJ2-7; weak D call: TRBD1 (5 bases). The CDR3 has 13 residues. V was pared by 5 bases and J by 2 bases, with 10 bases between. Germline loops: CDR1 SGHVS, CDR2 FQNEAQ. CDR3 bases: TGTGCCAGCAGCCCGTCAGGGCCCTACGAGCAGTACTTC. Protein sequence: CASSPSGPYEQYF.

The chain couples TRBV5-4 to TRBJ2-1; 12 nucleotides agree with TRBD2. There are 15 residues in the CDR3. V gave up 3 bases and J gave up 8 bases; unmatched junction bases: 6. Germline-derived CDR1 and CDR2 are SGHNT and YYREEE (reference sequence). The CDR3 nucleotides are TGTGCCAGCAGCTATCTAGCGGGAGGGCGCGATGAGCAGTTCTTC. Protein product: CASSYLAGGRDEQFF.

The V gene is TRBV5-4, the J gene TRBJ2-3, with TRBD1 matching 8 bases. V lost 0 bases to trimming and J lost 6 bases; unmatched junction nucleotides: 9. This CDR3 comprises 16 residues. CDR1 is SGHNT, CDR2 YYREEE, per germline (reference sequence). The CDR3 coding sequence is TGTGCCAGCAGCTTGGGGGGAATGACAGGGGTGGATACGCAGTATTTT. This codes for CASSLGGMTGVDTQYF.

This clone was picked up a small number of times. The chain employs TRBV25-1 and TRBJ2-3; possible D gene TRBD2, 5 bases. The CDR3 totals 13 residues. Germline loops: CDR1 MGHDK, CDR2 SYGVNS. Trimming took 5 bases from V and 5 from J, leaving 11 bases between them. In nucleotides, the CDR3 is TGTGCCAGCAGTCACAGAGGGAGAGATACGCAGTATTTT. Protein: CASSHRGRDTQYF.

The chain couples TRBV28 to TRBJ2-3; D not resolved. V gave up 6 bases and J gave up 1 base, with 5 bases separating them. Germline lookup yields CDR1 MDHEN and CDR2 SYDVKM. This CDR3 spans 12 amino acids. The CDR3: CASRFGTDTQYF. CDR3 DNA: TGTGCCAGCAGGTTTGGCACAGATACGCAGTATTTT.

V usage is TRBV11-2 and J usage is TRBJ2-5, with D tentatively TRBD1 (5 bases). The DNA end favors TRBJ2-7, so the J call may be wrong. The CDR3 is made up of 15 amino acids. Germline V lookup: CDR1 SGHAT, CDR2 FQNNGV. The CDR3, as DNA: TGTGCCAGCAGCTTAGATCTGAGCAGGCAGGGCGAGCAGTACTTC. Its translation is CASSLDLSRQGEQYF.

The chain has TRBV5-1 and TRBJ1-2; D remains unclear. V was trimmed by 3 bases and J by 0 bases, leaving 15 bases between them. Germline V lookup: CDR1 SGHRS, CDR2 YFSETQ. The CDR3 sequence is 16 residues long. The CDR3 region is CASSSDRGRPNYGYTF. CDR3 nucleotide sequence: TGCGCCAGCAGCTCGGACCGGGGTCGCCCTAACTATGGCTACACCTTC.

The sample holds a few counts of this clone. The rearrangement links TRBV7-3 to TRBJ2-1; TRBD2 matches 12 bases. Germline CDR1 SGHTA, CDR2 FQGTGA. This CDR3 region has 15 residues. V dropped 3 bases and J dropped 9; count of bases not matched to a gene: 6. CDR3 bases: TGTGCCAGCAGCTTCACTAGCGGGGGGCCGGTTGAGCAGTTCTTC. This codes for CASSFTSGGPVEQFF.

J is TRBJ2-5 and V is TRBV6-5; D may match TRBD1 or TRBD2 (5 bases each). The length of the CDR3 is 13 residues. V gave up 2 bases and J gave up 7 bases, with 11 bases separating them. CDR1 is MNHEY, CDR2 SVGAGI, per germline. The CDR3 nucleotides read TGTGCCAGCAGTTACGGGGCCGCGGGGACCCAGTACTTC. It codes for CASSYGAAGTQYF.